A selection of T cell receptor beta chains follows, all from one sample in a study of vaccination effects on CD4 cells after COVID-19. Libraries were prepared by immunoSEQ multiplex PCR; TCRdb keeps only in-frame clonotypes and omits some of them. The repertoire holds tens of thousands of clones, with over 80% as singletons. These receptors are not linked to any known antigen. Source: CD4+ T cells from PBMCs cultured with HCoV-229E spike peptides, taken before COVID-19 vaccination. The receptor set was obtained from a human donor who received a COVID-19 vaccine. CDR3s include the opening cysteine and the closing phenylalanine or tryptophan. The D gene is left open where the match is weak. Not every row has a clone size; where given, it reads once, few, many or a size class.

D	size	J	V	CDR3	DNA
-	-	TRBJ1-2	TRBV5-1	CASSSGGGDGYTF	TGCGCCAGCAGCTCGGGGGGCGGGGATGGCTACACCTTC
-	-	TRBJ2-5	TRBV11-3	CASSLGPGQETQYF	TGTGCCAGCAGCCTCGGTCCGGGCCAGGAGACCCAGTACTTC
-	-	TRBJ2-5	TRBV21-1	CASSALIRPSGVQETQYF	TGTGCCAGCAGCGCCCTTATACGCCCTAGCGGGGTCCAAGAGACCCAGTACTTC
-	-	TRBJ2-5	TRBV7-2	CASSLGMGETQYF	TGTGCCAGCAGCTTAGGGATGGGGGAGACCCAGTACTTC
-	-	TRBJ1-5	TRBV19	CASNPDRAQPQHF	TGTGCCAGTAACCCGGACCGGGCCCAGCCCCAGCATTTT
-	-	TRBJ2-1	TRBV19	CASSSRTPGRSYNEQFF	TGTGCCAGTAGTTCCCGGACTCCCGGACGGTCCTACAATGAGCAGTTCTTC
-	-	TRBJ2-1	TRBV5-1	CASSLVPDNEQFF	TGCGCCAGCAGCTTGGTCCCTGACAATGAGCAGTTCTTC
-	-	TRBJ1-2	TRBV5-1	CASSLSRTSINYGYTF	TGCGCCAGCAGCCTCTCGAGGACGTCAATTAACTATGGCTACACCTTC
-	-	TRBJ1-3	TRBV28	CASSTIQGIGNTIYF	TGTGCCAGCAGTACGATACAGGGTATTGGAAACACCATATATTTT
-	-	TRBJ2-6	TRBV3-1/TRBV3-2	CASSEAFGPSGANVLTF	TGTGCCAGCAGCGAGGCATTTGGGCCCTCTGGGGCCAACGTCCTGACTTTC
-	-	TRBJ1-5	TRBV2	CASRVRDGYQPQHF	TGTGCCAGTAGAGTCCGGGACGGATATCAGCCCCAGCATTTT
-	-	TRBJ2-3	TRBV19	CASSPDRPSTDTQYF	TGTGCCAGTAGTCCGGACAGACCTTCCACAGATACGCAGTATTTT
TRBD1	-	TRBJ1-2	TRBV6-5	CASSYSRSGQGTGYTF	TGTGCCAGCAGTTACTCGCGGTCGGGACAGGGGACTGGCTACACCTTC
TRBD1	-	TRBJ1-6	TRBV6-5	CASSYWGQGNSPLHF	TGTGCCAGCAGTTACTGGGGACAGGGTAATTCACCCCTCCACTTT
-	once	TRBJ1-4	TRBV6-1	CASSERGVKLFF	TGTGCCAGCAGTGAACGAGGGGTAAAACTGTTTTTT